What follows describes a single T cell receptor beta chain. Its antigen remains unidentified. Documented treatment: roughly 10-day PBMC culture with coronavirus spike peptide pools or control peptides (ViraFEST assay). Sequence data for DNA of cultured CD4+ T cells were generated by the Oncomine TCR Beta short-read assay. The source of extracted genomic DNA was cultured CD4+ T cells. TCRdb re-called the PCR reads through MiXCR, storing one row per CDR3 protein. Altogether some 4,400 distinct CDR3 sequences are present, approximately 45% being singletons, with the ten largest covering roughly 41%. This record belongs to a study of vaccination and CD4 T cells after COVID-19. General study results and limits: The median SARS-CoV-2-reactive clonotype number increased from 21 to 38, without statistical significance. Of the reactive clones in convalescent patients, a median roughly 88% showed up only post-vaccination.

The receptor's source is a human donor who had recovered from COVID-19. Sequencing was performed on CD4+ T cells from blood, cultured in vitro.

The CDR3 DNA reads TGTGCCAGCAGCTTAAACTTGTCCGGGCAGGGCGGATCACCCCTCCACTTT. Protein product: CASSLNLSGQGGSPLHF. The chain combines TRBV7-9 with TRBJ1-6, with TRBD1 as a possible D gene (5 bases). Trimming left V 2 bases short and J 10 bases short, with 21 bases between. CDR1 SEHNR and CDR2 FQNEAQ come from the germline V gene (reference sequence). The CDR3 is made up of 17 amino acids.